This TCR beta chain was identified in a study of T cells after yellow fever vaccination. As for the study in general: It was SMART-Seq v4 Ultra Low Input that prepared the fractions with low cell numbers. Overall study findings and caveats: Post-booster samples contained most primary-vaccination clones (around 96% CD4, about 90% CD8). Abundant clonotypes from the bulk population could contaminate FACS-sorted repertoires. Some clonotypes were seen in both the CD4 and the CD8 compartments. These made up a small share and likely arose from convergent recombination.

Germline values: CDR1 SQVTM, CDR2 ANQGSEA. The ends lost 3 bases at V and 0 bases at J; junction bases unmatched: 3. The CDR3 is 14 residues long. This clonotype has at least ten counts. What it binds is unknown. TCRdb used MiXCR to reprocess the 5' RACE reads, holding one entry per CDR3 protein. The profile shows approximately 120,000 distinct CDR3 sequences, about 8.4% of them singletons. The clonotype originates from a man between 18 and 35 years old who received the YFV17D yellow fever vaccine. V and J are TRBV29-1 and TRBJ2-3, with 7 bases fitting TRBD2. The sample consisted of CD8+ T cells sorted from PBMCs, taken on the day of the yellow fever booster vaccination. The CDR3 region is CSVEGGPSTDTQYF. DNA for the CDR3: TGCAGCGTTGAGGGAGGGCCTAGCACAGATACGCAGTATTTT.